In its sample, the clone carrying this T cell receptor beta chain was seen once. Under the authors' procedure: Researchers report that nucleated cell counts were estimated from reference gene primer amplification. Some clones are missing from TCRdb's copy, which holds only in-frame ones; the method was immunoSEQ multiplex PCR. The DNA was the basis for D and trimming; V, J and clone size are from that table. This sample yields around 300,000 clones, of which over 75% are seen a single time; 1% belongs to the top ten. The CDR3 has 14 residues. V gave up 5 bases and J gave up 5 bases, with 13 bases separating them. Germline CDR1 and CDR2: MNHNY and SVGAGI (reference sequence). The sample originates from a study of blood T cell repertoires in COVID-19. Across the whole study: COVID-19 samples, acute and convalescent, were from the United States, Italy and Spain. PBMCs, B-cell-depleted T cells, or T cells were the source of the cDNA or gDNA that made up the material.

This TCR was recovered from a man in his fifties or sixties with active or convalescent COVID-19. This rearrangement joins TRBV6-6 to TRBJ1-5, with D unresolved. Sequenced: peripheral blood. CDR3 region: CASSPLLSDQPQHF. The CDR3 nucleotides are TGTGCCAGCAGTCCGCTGTTGAGCGATCAGCCCCAGCATTTT.